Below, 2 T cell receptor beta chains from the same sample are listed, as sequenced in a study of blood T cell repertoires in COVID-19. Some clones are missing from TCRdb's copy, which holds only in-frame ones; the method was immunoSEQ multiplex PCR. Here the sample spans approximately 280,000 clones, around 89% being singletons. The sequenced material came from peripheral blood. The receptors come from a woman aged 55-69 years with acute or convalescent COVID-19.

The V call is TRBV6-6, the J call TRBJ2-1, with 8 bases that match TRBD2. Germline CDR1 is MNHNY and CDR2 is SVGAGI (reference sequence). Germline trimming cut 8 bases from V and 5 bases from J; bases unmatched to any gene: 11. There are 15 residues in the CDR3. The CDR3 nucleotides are TGTGCCAGCGGCCACGGGGGGGCAGGTAACAATGAGCAGTTCTTC. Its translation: CASGHGGAGNNEQFF.

CDR3 amino acids: CASRPQGGGPGANVLTF. DNA of the CDR3: TGTGCCAGCAGACCCCAGGGGGGAGGCCCTGGGGCCAACGTCCTGACTTTC. This chain uses TRBV11-2 with TRBJ2-6; D possibly corresponds to TRBD1 (7 bases). V was clipped by 6 bases and J by 2 bases, with 17 bases between them. The CDR3 is 17 residues long. Per germline, CDR1 SGHAT and CDR2 FQNNGV.